This TCR beta chain was obtained from a study of blood T cell repertoires in COVID-19 (dated by TCRdb to about 2020). Study-wide context: Samples covering the acute and convalescent phases of COVID-19 were provided by collaborators in the United States, Italy and Spain. The material from the prospective study consisted of cDNA or gDNA derived from T cells, B-cell-depleted T cells, or PBMCs. Deeply sampled blood TCRbeta repertoires from subjects exposed to, actively infected with, or recovered from COVID-19 were included in the dataset. The repertoires were released in a freely available public database intended as a resource for research on the immune response to SARS-CoV-2. Samples came from the ongoing ImmuneRACE study (first 160 participants) plus 1,254 subjects from 6 global collaborators. The sample metadata nearly always contained a de-identified subject ID, COVID-19 status, age in years and sex. Where HLA class I and class II types were available, the types were taken from metadata supplied by the sample provider, not from assay-based typing. General conclusions and limits of the study: The quantity of clinical and demographic metadata differed by source and by participant and was supplied without curation.

Comments on this clone: This clone's antigen is unknown. No clone much larger than this one lies a single base away; base qualities are absent.

Collaborating institutions collected whole blood in K2EDTA tubes following their own protocols. Collaborator samples were shipped for TCRbeta analysis as frozen whole blood, isolated PBMCs, or DNA extracted from either sample type. The CDR3, from cysteine to phenylalanine, totals 13 residues. The retained sequence is limited to the CDR3, 39 bases, with the frame set at the first base. The germline V gene encodes CDR1 KGHDR and CDR2 SFDVKD. V drops 7 bases and J drops 6 bases, leaving 12 bases in between. TCRbeta CDR3 regions were amplified from genomic DNA using the immunoSEQ Assay, a bias-controlled multiplex PCR. For the original study's pipeline: The number of nucleated cells in each sample was estimated by amplification of reference gene primers within the assay. Sequence reads were collapsed and filtered to measure the absolute abundance of every unique TCRbeta CDR3 rearrangement. For each sample, productive Simpson clonality was calculated by taking the square root of Simpson's diversity index across productive rearrangements. This immuneACCESS table, as held by TCRdb, lists in-frame sequences with V and J called but not all clones. Of the missing ones, under half trace to an unresolved V gene in checked studies; the others have no known cause. That table is the source of V, J and clone size, and D and trimming were worked out from the DNA. The sample table holds approximately 230,000 clones, of which around 80% were seen once. The ten biggest clones cover just under 20% of the sample.

The rearrangement combines TRBV24-1 with TRBJ1-5, with a weak D call of TRBD1 (5 bases match). What was sequenced was peripheral blood. This sequence was found in a man aged 30 to 39 with active or convalescent COVID-19. The nucleotides are TGTGCCACCAGCCGGGGGGTGCGTCAGCCCCAGCATTTT. This yields the protein CATSRGVRQPQHF.